A single TCR beta chain is shown here with its context. Its target is not known. This sample is drawn from a study of graft-versus-host responses after intestinal transplantation. Study information: For approximately three years after anti-thymocyte globulin induction, all recipients took tacrolimus and steroids.

Germline V gene sequence: CDR1 LNHDA, CDR2 SQIVND (reference sequence). The CDR3 loop spans 15 amino acids. V was clipped by 6 bases and J by 0 bases, with 9 bases between them. The protocol was immunoSEQ multiplex PCR, while the TCRdb copy is restricted to in-frame clones and leaves out a portion. Of more than 80,000 clones in the sample, roughly 90% were seen once. The chain is built from TRBV19 and TRBJ2-6; D not resolved. The sequence was obtained from a human donor who was the organ donor for an intestinal transplant. The material was unstimulated CD4+ T cells sorted from spleen or lymph node cells, obtained before transplant. The CDR3 spells CASRVTYSGANVLTF. The CDR3 DNA follows: TGTGCCAGTAGGGTAACCTACTCTGGGGCCAACGTCCTGACTTTC.